These 22 T cell receptor beta chains originate from one sample sequenced in a study of blood T cells in healthy people across ages. Primed by a sample-barcoded 5' primer and a J-beta primer mix, a second PCR proceeded for about 7 to 11 cycles. TCRdb fed the 5' RACE reads into MiXCR, producing one record per CDR3 protein. The table has hundreds of thousands of distinct CDR3 sequences, around 50% seen once. The sequenced sample consisted of blood. The source is a man aged 35-49 years in good health.

The J gene is TRBJ2-7, the V gene TRBV12-3 or TRBV12-4, with D unclear. Trimming left V 4 bases short and J 0 bases short, with 13 bases between. The CDR3 runs to 15 residues. DNA of the CDR3: TGTGCCAGCAGTTGGACGAGGCTAAGCTCCTACGAGCAGTACTTC. Its translation is CASSWTRLSSYEQYF.

The CDR3 reads CAISEARGTEAFF. The CDR3 coding sequence is TGTGCCATCAGTGAGGCAAGGGGCACTGAAGCTTTCTTT. The gene calls are TRBV10-3 and TRBJ1-1; D perhaps matches TRBD1 (5 bases). Germline loops: CDR1 ENHRY, CDR2 SYGVKD. The CDR3 has 13 residues. The germline V and J ends were trimmed by 2 bases and 4 bases, with 8 bases remaining between them.

This clonotype was observed a few times. The gene calls are TRBV7-2 and TRBJ2-5; the match to TRBD2 covers 7 bases. Germline assignment: CDR1 SGHTA and CDR2 FQGNSA. The CDR3 runs 16 residues. J gave up 4 bases and V 5 bases, and 13 bases lay outside the gene matches. For the CDR3, the DNA is TGTGCCAGCAGCCCTCCCGGGGGAGGGAGGAGAGAGACCCAGTACTTC. It encodes CASSPPGGGRRETQYF.

This clonotype has more than one count but fewer than ten. V gene TRBV20-1 combines with J gene TRBJ2-5, with D tentatively TRBD1 or TRBD2 (5 bases each). Judging by the DNA end, TRBJ2-7 fits better; the J call may be wrong. This CDR3 has 14 residues. Germline V gives CDR1 DFQATT, CDR2 SNEGSKA (reference sequence). CDR3 coding DNA: TGCAGTGCTAGAGTATCCGGGGACCCCTACGAGCAGTACTTC. This gives the protein CSARVSGDPYEQYF.

This clonotype was found once. This chain uses TRBV20-1 with TRBJ2-7, with TRBD1 identical over 8 bases. With V trimmed by 4 bases and J by 5 bases, 13 bases remained unmatched. This CDR3 spans 15 amino acids. Germline CDR1 DFQATT, CDR2 SNEGSKA (reference sequence). The CDR3: CSANGRQGPGDEQYF. The DNA of the CDR3 is TGCAGTGCTAATGGCCGACAGGGGCCGGGCGACGAGCAGTACTTC.

The J gene is TRBJ1-2, the V gene TRBV7-2; TRBD1 agrees at 7 bases. The CDR3 has 15 amino acids. Germline trimming cut 5 bases from V and 3 bases from J; bases unmatched to any gene: 9. Germline CDR1 SGHTA, CDR2 FQGNSA. CDR3 bases: TGTGCCAGCAGCAACTCGAGGGGGCGGGACTATGGCTACACCTTC. Translating it yields CASSNSRGRDYGYTF.

This clonotype has just a few counts. The J gene is TRBJ2-3, the V gene TRBV14; unclear D gene. CDR1 and CDR2 (germline): SGHDN, FVKESK. The germline V and J ends were trimmed by 1 base and 0 bases, with 11 bases remaining between them. The CDR3 is made up of 16 amino acids. In DNA, the CDR3 is TGTGCCAGCAGCCAAGGGGCAGCTACTAGCACAGATACGCAGTATTTT. Translation: CASSQGAATSTDTQYF.

In its sample, this clonotype was seen many times. The chain joins TRBV12-5 to TRBJ1-6; 10 positions agree with TRBD1. Germline V gene sequence: CDR1 LGHNT, CDR2 FRNRAP. CDR3 length: 17 amino acids. The V and J ends lost 4 bases and 9 bases, in that order; junction bases with no gene match: 12. The CDR3 here is CASGWAGTGALRSPLHF. CDR3 sequence (DNA): TGTGCTAGTGGTTGGGCCGGGACAGGGGCGCTACGTTCACCCCTCCACTTT.

The chain combines TRBV6-1 with TRBJ1-2; no clear D. The V gene lost 6 bases and the J gene lost 2 bases, with 10 bases spanning the gap. CDR3 size: 13 residues. Germline CDR1 is MNHNS and CDR2 is SASEGT. CDR3 coding DNA: TGTGCCAGCAGATTTGAGCTAAACTATGGCTACACCTTC. Its translation: CASRFELNYGYTF.

This rearrangement joins TRBV20-1 to TRBJ2-1; 10 bases are a match to TRBD2. Germline loops: CDR1 DFQATT, CDR2 SNEGSKA (reference sequence). CDR3 length: 16 residues. With 6 bases clipped from V and 3 bases from J, the junction kept 11 bases outside the gene matches. The CDR3 DNA reads as TGCAGTGCCCTTGAGCGGGGGGGATCTATCTACAATGAGCAGTTCTTC. It yields the protein CSALERGGSIYNEQFF.

The V call is TRBV5-8, the J call TRBJ1-2; TRBD1 matches at 9 bases. The germline V gene has CDR1 SGHTS and CDR2 YDEGEE. V trimming: 0 bases; J trimming: 6 bases; junction bases outside the gene matches: 15. The CDR3 totals 18 residues. The CDR3 coding sequence is TGTGCCAGCAGCTTGGAACGAGGCTGGACAGGGGATCTAAATGGCTACACCTTC. Amino acids: CASSLERGWTGDLNGYTF.

A remark on this clonotype: A clone one base away is much larger, so this may be a read error. V is TRBV7-2 and J is TRBJ1-5, with no clear D. The CDR3 length is 13 residues. The germline gives CDR1 SGHTA, CDR2 FQGNSA. The CDR3 is CASSVASNQPQHF. CDR3 in DNA: TGTGCCAGCAGCGTAGCTAGCAATCAGCCCCAGCATTTT.

The chain combines TRBV7-3 with TRBJ1-1; TRBD1 matches at 9 bases. Germline assignment: CDR1 SGHTA and CDR2 FQGTGA. This CDR3 contains 13 residues. V was clipped by 6 bases and J by 11 bases; unmatched bases: 10. The DNA of the CDR3 is TGTGCCAGCAGTCCCGGGACAGGGTCCCTGGCTTTCTTT. Translated, it gives CASSPGTGSLAFF. The whole variable domain, filled in from reference TRBV7-3 and TRBJ1-1, reads GAGVSQTPSNKVTEKGKYVELRCDPISGHTALYWYRQSLGQGPEFLIYFQGTGAADDSGLPNDRFFAVRPEGSVSTLKIQRTERGDSAVYLCASSPGTGSLAFFGQGTRLTVV.

The genes are TRBV11-2 and TRBJ2-1; TRBD2 matches at 9 bases. V lost 5 bases, J lost 6 bases, and 11 bases stayed unmatched. Per germline, CDR1 SGHAT and CDR2 FQNNGV. The CDR3 runs to 16 residues. The CDR3 loop reads CASSPPSSGIFNEQFF. CDR3 bases: TGTGCCAGCAGCCCCCCATCTAGCGGGATTTTCAATGAGCAGTTCTTC.

With regard to this clonotype: A read error may account for a junction end that differs from germline. This chain links TRBV20-1 with TRBJ2-3; 9 bases are shared with TRBD2. The CDR3 consists of 14 residues. Germline lookup yields CDR1 DFQATT and CDR2 SNEGSKA (reference sequence). The CDR3 DNA reads TGCAGTCCTTATAGCGGGAGAGGCGGAGATACACAGTATTTT. Its protein product is CSPYSGRGGDTQYF.

This clonotype turned up a few times. This chain uses TRBV7-2 with TRBJ2-1; D not resolved. V lost 4 bases to trimming and J lost 4 bases, with 5 bases between them. Per germline, CDR1 SGHTA and CDR2 FQGNSA. The CDR3 runs to 12 residues. CDR3 in DNA: TGTGCCAGCAGCTCGGAGTACAATGAGCAGTTCTTC. It yields the protein CASSSEYNEQFF. Filled out from reference TRBV7-2 and TRBJ2-1, the complete variable domain reads GAGVSQSPSNKVTEKGKDVELRCDPISGHTALYWYRQSLGQGLEFLIYFQGNSAPDKSGLPSDRFSAERTGGSVSTLTIQRTQQEDSAVYLCASSSEYNEQFFGPGTRLTVL.

This clonotype occurred a few times. The chain joins TRBV7-2 to TRBJ2-7; the D is unclear. V lost 1 base and J 7 bases, leaving 17 bases between the germline ends. This CDR3 has 15 residues. The germline V gene has CDR1 SGHTA and CDR2 FQGNSA. The CDR3 nucleotides read TGTGCCAGCAGCTTAGTAACGTCACAAGACAATGAGCAGTACTTC. It is translated as CASSLVTSQDNEQYF.

V is TRBV29-1 and J is TRBJ1-1, with 8 nucleotides matching TRBD1. This CDR3 is built from 13 residues. Germline lookup yields CDR1 SQVTM and CDR2 ANQGSEA. V shed 7 bases, J shed 1 base, and the junction held 5 bases outside the gene matches. CDR3 sequence reads: CSAARGQNTEAFF. The DNA of the CDR3 is TGCAGCGCCGCCAGGGGGCAGAACACTGAAGCTTTCTTT.

This clonotype was recorded a few times. The chain is built from TRBV7-6 and TRBJ2-2; no definite D call. V was pared by 4 bases and J by 5 bases, with 17 bases between. The CDR3 runs to 16 residues. Germline V gene data show CDR1 as SGHVS and CDR2 as FNYEAQ. The CDR3 region is CASSWTLTMGTGELFF. The CDR3, as DNA: TGTGCCAGCAGCTGGACCCTGACGATGGGAACCGGGGAGCTGTTTTTT. The full variable domain, in which reference TRBV7-6 and TRBJ2-2 provide the parts outside the CDR3, is GAGVSQSPRYKVTKRGQDVALRCDPISGHVSLYWYRQALGQGPEFLTYFNYEAQQDKSGLPNDRFSAERPEGSISTLTIQRTEQRDSAMYRCASSWTLTMGTGELFFGEGSRLTVL.

The gene calls are TRBV5-1 and TRBJ1-2, with D uncertain. CDR1 is SGHRS, CDR2 YFSETQ, per germline. This CDR3 region has 13 residues. V gave up 1 base and J gave up 2 bases, with 6 bases separating them. The CDR3 spells CASSLSRNYGYTF. The CDR3 DNA is TGCGCCAGCAGCTTGTCCAGGAACTATGGCTACACCTTC.

V usage is TRBV20-1 and J usage is TRBJ1-2, with 8 bases identical to TRBD1. CDR1 and CDR2 (germline): DFQATT, SNEGSKA (reference sequence). CDR3 length: 14 residues. Trimming took 6 bases from V and 4 from J; bases not matched to a gene: 10. For the CDR3, the DNA is TGCAGTGCACCGACAGGGGTGATGGGCTATGGCTACACCTTC. The encoded protein is CSAPTGVMGYGYTF.

The chain links TRBV6-1 to TRBJ1-2, with D uncertain. CDR1 is MNHNS and CDR2 is SASEGT in the germline V gene. The germline V and J ends were trimmed by 2 bases and 8 bases, with 9 bases remaining between them. The CDR3 sequence is 12 residues long. CDR3 protein: CASSEFATGYTF. In DNA form, the CDR3 reads TGTGCCAGCAGTGAATTCGCTACAGGCTACACCTTC.